The entry below describes one TCR beta chain. These data belong to a study of low-dose radiotherapy and immunotherapy resistance in tumors. CDR1 LNHDA and CDR2 SQIVND come from the germline V gene (reference sequence). V dropped 10 bases and J dropped 1 base, with 17 bases sitting between them. The CDR3 totals 15 residues. With TRAV- and TRBV-specific primers, first-strand cDNA was made, covering the alpha and beta chains. It was with a constant-region primer and a V-primer adapter that TCRs were amplified over approximately 20 PCR cycles. TCRdb independently ran MiXCR on the reads; one entry per CDR3 protein. The sample includes several thousand distinct CDR3 sequences, 69% seen only once; the top ten take approximately 7%.

The receptor comes from a human donor with advanced metastatic prostate, ovarian, gallbladder or colorectal cancer (not recorded which). This table probably holds off-target reads from a library built for another chain. This chain uses TRBV19 with TRBJ2-1; D is perhaps TRBD1 (5 bases). The CDR3 bases are TGTGCCACCAAACCCGACCGACAGTCCTACAATGAGCAGTTCTTC. Translating it yields CATKPDRQSYNEQFF.